This is a list of T cell receptor beta chains from one sample in a study of T cells in localized non-small cell lung cancer. Profiling relied on immunoSEQ multiplex PCR, and the TCRdb table lists in-frame clones only, not all of them. The table includes 55,000 to 65,000 clones, just over 90% detected once. This material consisted of peripheral blood, taken before any cancer treatment. All receptors come from a man aged 40 to 70 with stage I lung adenocarcinoma. Each CDR3 is given without its conserved first and last residue.

v_call	cdr3_aa
TRBV6-5	ASRGGPGTEAF
TRBV29-1	SVPPGQGHHRGPQETQY
TRBV5-1	ASSHYSGQGQETQY
TRBV13	ASSLARGVLPGNEQF
TRBV6-1	ASNSRSYEQY
TRBV5-1	ASSKNGRLGGEQY
TRBV4-3	ASSQDTNSLPLELPDTQY
TRBV5-6	ASSVNRGGYT
TRBV5-1	ASSTPSSGRWSYEQY
TRBV5-1	ASSLAGVSYNEQF
TRBV27	ASSFPNGTEAF
TRBV4-1	ASSRGQGDPGNTIY
TRBV28	ASSFRYGRASYEQY
TRBV29-1	SVVWGASSGELF